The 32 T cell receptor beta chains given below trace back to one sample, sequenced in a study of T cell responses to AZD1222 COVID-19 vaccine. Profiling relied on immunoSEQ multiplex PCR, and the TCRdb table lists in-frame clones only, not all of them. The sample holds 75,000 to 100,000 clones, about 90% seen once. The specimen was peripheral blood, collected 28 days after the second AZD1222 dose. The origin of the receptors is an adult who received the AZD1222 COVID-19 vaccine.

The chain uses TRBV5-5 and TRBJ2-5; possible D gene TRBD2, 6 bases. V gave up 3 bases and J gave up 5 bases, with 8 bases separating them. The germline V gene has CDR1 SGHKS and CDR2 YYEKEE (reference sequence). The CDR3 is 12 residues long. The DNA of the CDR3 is TGTGCCAGCAGCTGGGCGGGGGAGACCCAGTACTTC. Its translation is CASSWAGETQYF.

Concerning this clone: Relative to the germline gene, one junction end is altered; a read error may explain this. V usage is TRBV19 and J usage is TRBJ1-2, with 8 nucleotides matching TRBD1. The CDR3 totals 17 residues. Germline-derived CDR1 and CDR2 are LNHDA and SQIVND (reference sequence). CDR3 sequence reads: CASSVDGRQGSIYGYTF. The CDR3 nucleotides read TGTGCCAGTAGTGTAGATGGGAGACAGGGGTCGATCTATGGCTACACCTTC.

CDR3 in amino acids: CASSLDTGLRAFF. The CDR3, as DNA: TGTGCCAGCAGCTTGGATACAGGGTTAAGGGCTTTCTTT. This chain uses TRBV5-8 with TRBJ1-1, with a tentative D call TRBD1 (6 bases). Germline CDR1 SGHTS, CDR2 YDEGEE. This CDR3 spans 13 amino acids. Trimming cost V 0 bases and J 11 bases, with 14 bases left between them.

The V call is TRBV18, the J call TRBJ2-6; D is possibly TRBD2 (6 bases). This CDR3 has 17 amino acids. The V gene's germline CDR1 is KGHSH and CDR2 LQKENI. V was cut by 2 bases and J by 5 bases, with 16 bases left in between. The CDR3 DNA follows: TGTGCCAGCTCACCAGACGACCCGGGGGACCGGGCCAACGTCCTGACTTTC. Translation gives CASSPDDPGDRANVLTF.

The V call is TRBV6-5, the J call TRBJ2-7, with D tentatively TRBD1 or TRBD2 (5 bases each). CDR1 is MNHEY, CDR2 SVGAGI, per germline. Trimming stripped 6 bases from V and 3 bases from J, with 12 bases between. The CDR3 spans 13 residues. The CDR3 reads CASRTGPLYEQYF. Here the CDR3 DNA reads TGTGCCAGCAGAACGGGACCACTCTACGAGCAGTACTTC.

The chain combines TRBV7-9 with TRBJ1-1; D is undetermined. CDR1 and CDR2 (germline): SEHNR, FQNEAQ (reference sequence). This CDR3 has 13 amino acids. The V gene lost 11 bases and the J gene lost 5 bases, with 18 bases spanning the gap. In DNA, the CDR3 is TGTGCCCTAGAAAGAGGCCGGTGGACTGAAGCTTTCTTT. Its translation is CALERGRWTEAFF.

The chain's CDR3 is CASSLKGGGYTF. DNA of the CDR3: TGTGCCAGCAGTTTAAAGGGGGGTGGCTACACCTTC. The chain joins TRBV12-3 or TRBV12-4 to TRBJ1-2; D perhaps matches TRBD1 (6 bases). The CDR3 is 12 amino acids. V lost 2 bases, J lost 7 bases, and 8 bases lay in between.

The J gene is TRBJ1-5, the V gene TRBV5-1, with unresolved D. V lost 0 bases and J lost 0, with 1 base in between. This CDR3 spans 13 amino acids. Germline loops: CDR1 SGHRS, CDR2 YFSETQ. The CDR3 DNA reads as TGCGCCAGCAGCTTGGATAGCAATCAGCCCCAGCATTTT. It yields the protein CASSLDSNQPQHF.

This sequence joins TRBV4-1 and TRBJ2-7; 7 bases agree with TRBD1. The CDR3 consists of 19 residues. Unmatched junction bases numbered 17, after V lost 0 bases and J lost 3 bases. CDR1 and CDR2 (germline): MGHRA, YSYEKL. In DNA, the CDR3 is TGCGCCAGCAGCCAAGAAACAGGGGTCTACAGGGGCTATATCTACGAGCAGTACTTC. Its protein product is CASSQETGVYRGYIYEQYF.

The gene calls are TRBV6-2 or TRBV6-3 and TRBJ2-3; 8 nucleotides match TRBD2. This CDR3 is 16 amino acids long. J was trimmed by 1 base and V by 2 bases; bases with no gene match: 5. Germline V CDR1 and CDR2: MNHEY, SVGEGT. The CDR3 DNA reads TGTGCCAGCAGTTACGGGGCGGGGGGCCGCACAGATACGCAGTATTTT. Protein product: CASSYGAGGRTDTQYF.

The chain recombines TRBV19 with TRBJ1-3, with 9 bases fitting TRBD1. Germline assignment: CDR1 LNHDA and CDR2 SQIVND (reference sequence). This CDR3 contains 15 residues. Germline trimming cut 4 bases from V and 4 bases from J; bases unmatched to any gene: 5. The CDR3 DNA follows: TGTGCCAGTAGTACCCGGACAGGGGACGGAAACACCATATATTTT. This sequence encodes CASSTRTGDGNTIYF.

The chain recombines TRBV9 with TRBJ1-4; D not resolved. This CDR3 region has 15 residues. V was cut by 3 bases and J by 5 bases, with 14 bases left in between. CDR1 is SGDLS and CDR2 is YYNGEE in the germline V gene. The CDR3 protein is CASSGGPVRNEKLFF. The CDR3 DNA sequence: TGTGCCAGCAGCGGGGGTCCCGTACGGAATGAAAAACTGTTTTTT.

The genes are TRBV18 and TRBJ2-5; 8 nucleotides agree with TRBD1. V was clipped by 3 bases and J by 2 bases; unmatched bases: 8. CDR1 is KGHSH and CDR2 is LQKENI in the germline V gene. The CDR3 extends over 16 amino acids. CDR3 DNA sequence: TGTGCCAGCTCACCCGACAGGGGCATCTCTCAAGAGACCCAGTACTTC. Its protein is CASSPDRGISQETQYF.

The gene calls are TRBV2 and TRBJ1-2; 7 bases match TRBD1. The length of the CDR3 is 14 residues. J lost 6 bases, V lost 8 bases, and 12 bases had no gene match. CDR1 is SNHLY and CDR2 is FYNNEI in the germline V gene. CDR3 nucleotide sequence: TGTGCCAGCGCGACAGGGCTGGCTTGGGATGGCTACACCTTC. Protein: CASATGLAWDGYTF.

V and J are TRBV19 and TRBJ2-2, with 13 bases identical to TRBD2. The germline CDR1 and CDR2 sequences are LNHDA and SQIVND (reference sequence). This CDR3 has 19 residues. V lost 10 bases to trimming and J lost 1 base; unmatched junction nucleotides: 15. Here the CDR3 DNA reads TGTGCCACTACAATAGCTAGGGGGACTAGCGGGAAGAACACCGGGGAGCTGTTTTTT. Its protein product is CATTIARGTSGKNTGELFF. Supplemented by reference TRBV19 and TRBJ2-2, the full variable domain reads DGGITQSPKYLFRKEGQNVTLSCEQNLNHDAMYWYRQDPGQGLRLIYYSQIVNDFQKGDIAEGYSVSREKKESFPLTVTSAQKNPTAFYLCATTIARGTSGKNTGELFFGEGSRLTVL.

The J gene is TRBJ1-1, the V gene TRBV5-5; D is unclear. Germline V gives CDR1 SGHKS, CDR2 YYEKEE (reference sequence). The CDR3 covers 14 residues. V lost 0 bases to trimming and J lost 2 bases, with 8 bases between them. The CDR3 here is CASSLESINTEAFF. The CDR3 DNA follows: TGTGCCAGCAGCTTGGAATCGATTAACACTGAAGCTTTCTTT.

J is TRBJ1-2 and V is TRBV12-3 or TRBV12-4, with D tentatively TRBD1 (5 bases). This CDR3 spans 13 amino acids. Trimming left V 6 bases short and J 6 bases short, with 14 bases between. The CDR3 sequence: CASSQGPGNGYTF. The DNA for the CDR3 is TGTGCCAGCAGCCAAGGTCCAGGGAATGGCTACACCTTC.

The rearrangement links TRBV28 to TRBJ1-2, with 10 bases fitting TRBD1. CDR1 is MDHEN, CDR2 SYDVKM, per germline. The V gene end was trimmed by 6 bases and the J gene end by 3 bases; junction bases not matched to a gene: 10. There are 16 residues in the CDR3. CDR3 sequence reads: CASSPPRQGADYGYTF. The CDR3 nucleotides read TGTGCCAGCAGCCCTCCTCGACAGGGGGCGGACTATGGCTACACCTTC.

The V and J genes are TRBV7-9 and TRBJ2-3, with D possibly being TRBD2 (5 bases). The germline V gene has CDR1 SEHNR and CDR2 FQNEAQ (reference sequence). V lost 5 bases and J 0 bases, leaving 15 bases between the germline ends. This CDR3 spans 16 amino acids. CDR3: CASSPPGIESTDTQYF. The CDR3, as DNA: TGTGCCAGCAGCCCTCCGGGGATTGAAAGCACAGATACGCAGTATTTT.

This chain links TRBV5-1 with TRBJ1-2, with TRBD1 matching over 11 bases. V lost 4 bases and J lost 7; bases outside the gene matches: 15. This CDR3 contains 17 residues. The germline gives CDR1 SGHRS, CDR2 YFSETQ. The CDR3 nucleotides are TGCGCCAGCAGCGCAACAACCGGGACAGGGGGATCAAGTGGCTACACCTTC. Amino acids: CASSATTGTGGSSGYTF.

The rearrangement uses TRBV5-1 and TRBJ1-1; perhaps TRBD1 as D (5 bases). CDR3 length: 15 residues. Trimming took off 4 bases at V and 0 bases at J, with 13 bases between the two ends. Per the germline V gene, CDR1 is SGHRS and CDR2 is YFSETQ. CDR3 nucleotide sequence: TGCGCCAGCAGCCCGTCGACAGCCCTGAACACTGAAGCTTTCTTT. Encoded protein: CASSPSTALNTEAFF.

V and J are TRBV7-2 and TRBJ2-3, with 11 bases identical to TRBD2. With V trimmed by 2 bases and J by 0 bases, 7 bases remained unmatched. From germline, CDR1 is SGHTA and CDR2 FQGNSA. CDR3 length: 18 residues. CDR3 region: CASSLWASGGPSTDTQYF. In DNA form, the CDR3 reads TGTGCCAGCAGCTTATGGGCTAGCGGGGGGCCTAGCACAGATACGCAGTATTTT.

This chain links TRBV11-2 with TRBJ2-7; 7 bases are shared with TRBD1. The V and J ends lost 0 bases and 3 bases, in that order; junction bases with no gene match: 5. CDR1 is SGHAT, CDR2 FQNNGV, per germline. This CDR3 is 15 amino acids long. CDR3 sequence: CASSLDGRTGYEQYF. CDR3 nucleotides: TGTGCCAGCAGCTTAGACGGCAGGACAGGCTACGAGCAGTACTTC.

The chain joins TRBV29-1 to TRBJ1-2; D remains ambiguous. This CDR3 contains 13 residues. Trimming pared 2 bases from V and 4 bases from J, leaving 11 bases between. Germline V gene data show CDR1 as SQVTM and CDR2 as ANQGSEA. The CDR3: CSVEPPQTYGYTF. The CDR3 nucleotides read TGCAGCGTTGAACCCCCCCAGACCTATGGCTACACCTTC.

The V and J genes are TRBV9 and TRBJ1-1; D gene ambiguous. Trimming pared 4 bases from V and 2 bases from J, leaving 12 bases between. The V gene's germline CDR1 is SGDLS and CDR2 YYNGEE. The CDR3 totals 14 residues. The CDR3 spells CASSPRLLNTEAFF. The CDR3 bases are TGTGCCAGCAGCCCGAGGCTTTTAAACACTGAAGCTTTCTTT. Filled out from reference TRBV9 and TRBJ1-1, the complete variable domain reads DSGVTQTPKHLITATGQRVTLRCSPRSGDLSVYWYQQSLDQGLQFLIQYYNGEERAKGNILERFSAQQFPDLHSELNLSSLELGDSALYFCASSPRLLNTEAFFGQGTRLTVV.

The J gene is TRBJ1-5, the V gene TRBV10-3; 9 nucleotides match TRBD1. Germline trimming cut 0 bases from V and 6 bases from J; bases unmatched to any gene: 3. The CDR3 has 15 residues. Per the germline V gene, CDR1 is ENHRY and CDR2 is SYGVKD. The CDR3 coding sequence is TGTGCCATCAGTGAGTCGGGACAGGGCGGTCAGCCCCAGCATTTT. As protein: CAISESGQGGQPQHF.

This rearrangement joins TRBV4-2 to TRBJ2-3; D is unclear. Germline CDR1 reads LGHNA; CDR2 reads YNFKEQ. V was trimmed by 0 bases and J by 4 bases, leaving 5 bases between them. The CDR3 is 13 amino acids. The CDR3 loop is CASSQDPADTQYF. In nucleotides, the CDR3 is TGTGCCAGCAGCCAAGATCCAGCAGATACGCAGTATTTT.

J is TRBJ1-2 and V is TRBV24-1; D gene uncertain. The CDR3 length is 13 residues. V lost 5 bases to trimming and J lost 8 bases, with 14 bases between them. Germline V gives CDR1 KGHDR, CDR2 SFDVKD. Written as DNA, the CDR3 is TGTGCCACCAGTGCCGCTGACTGGTGGGGCTACACCTTC. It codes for CATSAADWWGYTF.

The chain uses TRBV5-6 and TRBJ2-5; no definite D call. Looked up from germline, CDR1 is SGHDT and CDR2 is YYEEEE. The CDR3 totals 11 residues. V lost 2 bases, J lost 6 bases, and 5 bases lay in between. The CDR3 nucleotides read TGTGCCAGCAGCTTTGGTCAGACCCAGTACTTC. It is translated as CASSFGQTQYF.

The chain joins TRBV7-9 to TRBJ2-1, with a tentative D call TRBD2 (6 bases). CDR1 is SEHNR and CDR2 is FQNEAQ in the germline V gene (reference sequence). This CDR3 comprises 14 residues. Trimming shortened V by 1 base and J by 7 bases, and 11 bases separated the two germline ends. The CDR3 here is CASSLEAGLNEQFF. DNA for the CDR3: TGTGCCAGCAGCTTAGAAGCGGGTTTGAATGAGCAGTTCTTC.

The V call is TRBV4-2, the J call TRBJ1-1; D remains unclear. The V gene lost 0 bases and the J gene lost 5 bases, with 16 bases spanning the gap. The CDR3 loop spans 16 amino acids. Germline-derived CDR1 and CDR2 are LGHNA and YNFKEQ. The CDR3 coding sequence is TGTGCCAGCAGCCAAGATGGCGAACGAGGGAGGACTGAAGCTTTCTTT. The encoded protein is CASSQDGERGRTEAFF.

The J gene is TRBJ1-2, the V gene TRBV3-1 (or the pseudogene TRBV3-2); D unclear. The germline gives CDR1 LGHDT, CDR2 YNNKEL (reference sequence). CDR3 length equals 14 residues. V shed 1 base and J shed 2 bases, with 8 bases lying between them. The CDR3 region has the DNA TGTGCCAGCAGCCAAGGAGGGATCAACTATGGCTACACCTTC. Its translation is CASSQGGINYGYTF.